The TCR beta chain under discussion was sequenced for a study of T cells in Graves' hyperthyroidism and ophthalmopathy. Findings of the study overall: Prediction of ophthalmopathy progression came a median approximately 6.5 months pre-onset.

Using RNA transcripts as the source, TCR beta CDR3 regions were amplified. Primed by the HTBI set, a first-round RT-PCR was run on the TCR CDR3. In TCRdb, the multiplex PCR reads were re-called with MiXCR into one record per CDR3 protein. The sample lists 250,000 to 300,000 distinct CDR3 sequences, roughly 15% occurring once. The CDR3 runs 16 residues. Germline CDR1 and CDR2: SGDLS and YYNGEE. The V gene lost 0 bases and the J gene lost 0 bases, with 13 bases spanning the gap. This clonotype showed up many times. Antigen: not known. Patients were excluded for uncontrolled infection, other autoimmune disease, pregnancy or lactation. Fresh peripheral blood, more than 9 ml, yielded the PBMCs.

Sequencing was done on a sample of blood. The chain uses TRBV9 and TRBJ2-7, with D perhaps being TRBD1 or TRBD2 (5 bases each). The receptor was derived from a woman in her thirties or forties with Graves' hyperthyroidism that later progressed to Graves' ophthalmopathy. The CDR3 sequence: CASSVARRGSSYEQYF. The CDR3 DNA reads TGTGCCAGCAGCGTAGCCCGCCGGGGCAGCTCCTACGAGCAGTACTTC. Variable domain in full (rest from reference TRBV9 and TRBJ2-7): DSGVTQTPKHLITATGQRVTLRCSPRSGDLSVYWYQQSLDQGLQFLIQYYNGEERAKGNILERFSAQQFPDLHSELNLSSLELGDSALYFCASSVARRGSSYEQYFGPGTRLTVT.